Following are 2 T cell receptor beta chains from one sample sequenced in a study of CD8+CD57+ T cells in acquired aplastic anemia. The TCR beta profiling, which covered VDJ combination and CDR3 sequence, was carried out using genomic DNA as the template. TCRdb processed the reads anew with MiXCR; each CDR3 protein has one entry. This table has around 430,000 distinct CDR3 sequences, more than 25% appearing once. It was patients with CD8+CD57+ cell expansion by flow cytometry who were chosen for sequencing. Sequenced: sorted CD4+, CD8+, or CD8+CD57+ T cells (not recorded which) from PBMCs. The origin of the receptors is a human donor with aplastic anemia.

This clonotype was picked up a small number of times. In DNA, the CDR3 is TGTGCCAGCAGTTCGGGACAGACGAGGAACTACGAGCAGTACTTC. Translated, it gives CASSSGQTRNYEQYF. V usage is TRBV27 and J usage is TRBJ2-7; 7 bases are a match to TRBD1. CDR1 is MNHEY, CDR2 SMNVEV, per germline (reference sequence). The CDR3 totals 15 residues. J was trimmed by 3 bases and V by 4 bases; bases with no gene match: 9.

This clonotype came up many times. The gene calls are TRBV24-1 and TRBJ2-3, with 10 bases fitting TRBD2. Germline lookup yields CDR1 KGHDR and CDR2 SFDVKD. The CDR3 length is 16 residues. Losses at the gene ends were 4 bases for V and 0 bases for J; bases not matched to a gene: 3. The CDR3 region is CATSEPTSGSTDTQYF. CDR3 nucleotides: TGTGCCACCAGTGAACCGACTAGCGGGAGCACAGATACGCAGTATTTT.